A selection of T cell receptor beta chains follows, all from one sample in a study of cytomegalovirus exposure and HLA in healthy donors. Profiling relied on immunoSEQ multiplex PCR, and the TCRdb table lists in-frame clones only, not all of them. The table records about 130,000 clones, roughly four fifths of them present only once. Sequenced: PBMCs. The receptors originated from a male donor in good health and CMV-seropositive. Both conserved end residues are part of each CDR3. The D gene is left open where the match is weak. For some rows the clone size is stated as once, few or many, or as a class when expanded; others skip it.

J	size	V	D	CDR3	DNA
TRBJ2-7	.	TRBV19	.	CASNEGSHEQYF	TGTGCCAGTAATGAGGGCTCGCACGAGCAGTACTTC
TRBJ2-1	.	TRBV29-1	TRBD2	CSSLWGGSTGVEQFF	TGCAGCTCGTTGTGGGGGGGGAGTACGGGGGTTGAGCAGTTCTTC
TRBJ2-7	.	TRBV18	.	CASSPRGGGSYEQYF	TGTGCCAGCTCACCACGGGGAGGGGGGTCCTACGAGCAGTACTTC
TRBJ2-7	.	TRBV2	TRBD2	CASSLGPGGVYEQYF	TGTGCCAGCAGTCTAGGGCCGGGGGGAGTTTACGAGCAGTACTTC
TRBJ2-5	.	TRBV5-6	TRBD2	CASSLLSGSLETQYF	TGTGCCAGCAGCTTACTCAGCGGGAGTCTGGAGACCCAGTACTTC
TRBJ2-7	.	TRBV30	.	CAWSVGRSATYEQYF	TGTGCCTGGAGTGTTGGGAGAAGCGCAACCTACGAGCAGTACTTC
TRBJ1-6	.	TRBV6-1	.	CASRAVEGLASPLHF	TGTGCCAGCAGGGCCGTCGAGGGCTTAGCTTCACCCCTCCACTTT
TRBJ2-5	.	TRBV5-6	.	CASSFGTGVYF	TGTGCCAGCAGCTTTGGCACAGGCGTCTACTTC
TRBJ2-1	.	TRBV28	TRBD2	CASRFSGRAYNEQFF	TGTGCCAGCAGGTTCAGCGGGAGGGCCTACAATGAGCAGTTCTTC
TRBJ2-1	few	TRBV7-9	TRBD2	CASSPLANEQFF	TGTGCCAGCAGCCCACTAGCGAATGAGCAGTTCTTC